This record concerns one TCR beta chain sequence. This clonotype was recorded at least ten times. The target of this receptor is not known. No quality values exist for individual bases; no much larger clone is one base distant. The CDR3 goes from the cysteine to the phenylalanine over 16 residues. Only the CDR3 portion is preserved as DNA: 48 bases, with reading frame beginning at the first base. The CDR1 and CDR2 encoded by the germline V gene are MGHDK and SYGVNS. Ends trimmed: V by 5 bases, J by 7 bases; bases unmatched to a gene: 12. For repertoire sequencing, the TCR beta CDR3 regions were amplified from RNA transcripts. A first-round RT-PCR used HTBI primers with the Qiagen OneStep RT-PCR kit, followed by a second-round multiplex PCR, size selection and purification. The libraries underwent paired-end sequencing with 100 bp reads on an Illumina HiSeq2000. Concerning the study's data processing: SOAPnuke was used for read processing, and reads with adapters, uncalled bases, a mean Phred below 15, or no exact constant-primer or identifier match were discarded. COPE v1.2.5 was used to merge the high-quality paired reads. Clonotypes were defined as unique nucleotide sequences and were aligned to IMGT TRB V, D and J references using MiTCR v1.1. The analysis was limited to V-J combinations with a frequency above 0.0001, which together covered approximately 99% of repertoires. For each V-J combination, a TCR clonal expansion and chaos score was defined as F50 clonal expansion divided by the chaos observed in the TCRdist matrix. Features were reduced by Welch's t-statistics and random forest to over 10 V-J combinations, which fed a naive Bayes classifier. The Morisita-Horn index was used to measure how similar the thyroid and blood repertoires were. Using fastp at Q25 and MiXCR, TCRdb reprocessed the public reads and kept productive beta chains. When rows share a CDR3 protein, they turn into one entry using the most common DNA and genes. TCRdb, not the original authors, processed these V and J calls. Recorded for this sample are over a million distinct CDR3 sequences; roughly 35% of them occurred a single time. Around 10% of the sample belongs to the ten largest clones.

This entry comes from a study of Graves' ophthalmopathy and Graves' hyperthyroidism (dated by TCRdb to the late 2010s). Broadly, across the study: Hyperthyroidism was defined as stable when no progression to ophthalmopathy occurred within 18 months of follow-up. An independent validation cohort was composed of around 19 hyperthyroidism patients and around 15 patients who later progressed from hyperthyroidism to ophthalmopathy. To explore V-J signatures that separate ophthalmopathy from hyperthyroidism, a discovery set of 95 to 100 patients was enrolled, consisting of under 50 with ophthalmopathy and about 60 with stable hyperthyroidism. The study used signatures of the TCR beta repertoire to tell Graves' ophthalmopathy apart from Graves' hyperthyroidism and to predict which patients would progress to ophthalmopathy. Following sampling, methimazole starting at 30 mg daily was administered to hyperthyroidism patients, and high-dose intravenous methylprednisolone was administered to ophthalmopathy patients. In total, under 150 blood samples were TCR-sequenced: under 45 ophthalmopathy, over 70 hyperthyroidism and approximately 17 hyperthyroidism-to-ophthalmopathy patients. T-cell repertoires of thyroid tissue and blood were compared in six or seven hyperthyroidism patients.

General conclusions and limits of the study: Among expanded thyroid clonotypes with frequency above 0.001, most also showed up in blood, which suggests that blood repertoires may reflect the thyroid immune response. In cross-validation, the 13-signature model distinguished ophthalmopathy from stable hyperthyroidism with 85% to 90% sensitivity and around 81% specificity, and in the test set the corresponding values were approximately 80% and 68%. No statistical method was used to predetermine the sample size, and group allocation was not hidden from the investigators. In validation, the model predicted ophthalmopathy progression with less than 71% sensitivity and 72.22% specificity; roughly 11 predicted patients were CT-confirmed with GO in a median of approximately 6.5 months.

Hyperthyroidism patients were newly diagnosed, were aged 18 to 65 years, and had a disease duration under 2 months. Patients were excluded if they had other autoimmune diseases, uncontrolled infections, pregnancy or lactation. Clinical symptoms, serum thyroxine, TRAb, thyroid ultrasound and orbital computed tomography were used for diagnosis. Total RNA was extracted with Trizol reagent and quality-checked on an Agilent 2100 Bioanalyzer. The chain was built from TRBV25-1 and TRBJ1-1, and TRBD1 aligns with 11 junction nucleotides. The material sequenced was peripheral blood or thyroid tissue (not recorded which). The source of this sequence is an adult man with Graves' hyperthyroidism. The CDR3 reads as follows: CASSLPGGTGGSEAFF. Here is the DNA: TGTGCCAGCAGTCTCCCTGGGGGGACAGGGGGTAGTGAAGCTTTCTTT.